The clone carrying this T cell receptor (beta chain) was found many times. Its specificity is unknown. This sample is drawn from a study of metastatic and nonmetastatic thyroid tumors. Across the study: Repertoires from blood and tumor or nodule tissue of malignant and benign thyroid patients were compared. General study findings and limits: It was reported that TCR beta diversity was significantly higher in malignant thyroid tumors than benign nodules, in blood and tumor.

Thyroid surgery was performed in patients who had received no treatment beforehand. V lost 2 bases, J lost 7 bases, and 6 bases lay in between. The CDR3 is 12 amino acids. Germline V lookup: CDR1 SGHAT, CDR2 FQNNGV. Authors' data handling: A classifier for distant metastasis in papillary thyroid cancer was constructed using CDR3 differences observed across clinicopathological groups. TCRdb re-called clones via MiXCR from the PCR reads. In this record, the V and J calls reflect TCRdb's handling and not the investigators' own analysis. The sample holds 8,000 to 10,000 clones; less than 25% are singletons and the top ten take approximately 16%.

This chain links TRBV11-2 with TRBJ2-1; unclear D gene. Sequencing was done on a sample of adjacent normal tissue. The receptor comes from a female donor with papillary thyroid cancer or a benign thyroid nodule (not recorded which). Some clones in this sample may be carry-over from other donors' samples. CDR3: CASSLIDNEQFF. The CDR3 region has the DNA TGTGCCAGCAGCTTAATAGATAATGAGCAGTTCTTC.